Shown below are 21 T cell receptor beta chains from a single sample sequenced in a study of blood T cell repertoires in COVID-19. Sequenced by immunoSEQ multiplex PCR; TCRdb stores in-frame clones only, minus some. The sample has over 300,000 clones, around 87% seen once; the top ten hold about 7%. The specimen sequenced was peripheral blood. The receptors shown here come from a man younger than 35 with active or convalescent COVID-19.

The rearrangement uses TRBV28 and TRBJ1-5; the D gene is possibly TRBD1 (6 bases). Germline lookup yields CDR1 MDHEN and CDR2 SYDVKM. Trimming took off 6 bases at V and 4 bases at J, with 13 bases between the two ends. This CDR3 is built from 14 residues. The CDR3 loop is CASRQGAANQPQHF. Written as DNA, the CDR3 is TGTGCCAGCAGACAGGGAGCGGCTAATCAGCCCCAGCATTTT.

The rearrangement joins TRBV5-4 to TRBJ1-4; 7 bases line up with TRBD1. Germline CDR1 SGHNT, CDR2 YYREEE (reference sequence). Trimming removed 4 bases from V and 7 bases from J; junction bases left unmatched: 10. This CDR3 spans 15 amino acids. Written as DNA, the CDR3 is TGTGCCAGCAGCAACCAGGGGGAGAGGGTTGAAAAACTGTTTTTT. Translation gives CASSNQGERVEKLFF.

The V and J genes are TRBV27 and TRBJ2-7; TRBD1 might be the D (5 bases). The CDR3 runs to 16 residues. Trimming left V 6 bases short and J 5 bases short, with 23 bases between. Germline loops: CDR1 MNHEY, CDR2 SMNVEV (reference sequence). CDR3 sequence (DNA): TGTGCCAGCAGCCTATTGGGGCCCTGGAGAGCCCACGAGCAGTACTTC. Amino acid sequence: CASSLLGPWRAHEQYF.

This chain uses TRBV6-5 with TRBJ1-1, with D uncertain. V lost 2 bases to trimming and J lost 5 bases, with 3 bases between them. The CDR3 totals 11 residues. Looked up from germline, CDR1 is MNHEY and CDR2 is SVGAGI. CDR3 DNA sequence: TGTGCCAGCAGTTACCCGACTGAAGCTTTCTTT. This encodes CASSYPTEAFF.

The gene calls are TRBV9 and TRBJ2-3; D unclear. Germline loops: CDR1 SGDLS, CDR2 YYNGEE. The CDR3 runs to 14 residues. V dropped 0 bases and J dropped 4 bases, with 9 bases sitting between them. Here the CDR3 reads CASSVEIAADTQYF. CDR3 coding DNA: TGTGCCAGCAGCGTAGAGATCGCGGCAGATACGCAGTATTTT.

V is TRBV5-1 and J is TRBJ2-5; possibly TRBD2 for D (5 bases). This CDR3 has 13 residues. V was shortened by 0 bases and J by 3 bases, with 6 bases between the two germline ends. Germline V gives CDR1 SGHRS, CDR2 YFSETQ. CDR3 coding DNA: TGCGCCAGCAGCTTGGACGGGGAAGAGACCCAGTACTTC. Translating it yields CASSLDGEETQYF.

The V gene is TRBV28, the J gene TRBJ1-2; D remains unclear. The CDR3 totals 17 residues. Germline V gene lookup returns CDR1 MDHEN and CDR2 SYDVKM. Trimming stripped 0 bases from V and 0 bases from J, with 14 bases between. The DNA of the CDR3 is TGTGCCAGCAGTTTATGGGGGAGGGAAGGGACTAACTATGGCTACACCTTC. Translating gives CASSLWGREGTNYGYTF.

This clone has only a few counts. The CDR3 nucleotides are TGTGCCAGCAGCCGACAGGAGATCTCTGGAAACACCATATATTTT. Translating it yields CASSRQEISGNTIYF. The chain couples TRBV28 to TRBJ1-3, with D perhaps TRBD1 (6 bases). This CDR3 region has 15 residues. Trimming took off 6 bases at V and 0 bases at J, with 12 bases between the two ends. Germline V gene data show CDR1 as MDHEN and CDR2 as SYDVKM. Combining the CDR3 with reference TRBV28 and TRBJ1-3 gives the whole variable domain DVKVTQSSRYLVKRTGEKVFLECVQDMDHENMFWYRQDPGLGLRLIYFSYDVKMKEKGDIPEGYSVSREKKERFSLILESASTNQTSMYLCASSRQEISGNTIYFGEGSWLTVV.

This chain connects TRBV12-3 or TRBV12-4 to TRBJ2-1; the D gene is possibly TRBD1 (5 bases). Trimming took off 7 bases at V and 4 bases at J, with 11 bases between the two ends. There are 13 residues in the CDR3. CDR3 nucleotides: TGTGCCAGCATGCAGACAGCTTACAATGAGCAGTTCTTC. Translating gives CASMQTAYNEQFF.

The chain joins TRBV4-3 to TRBJ1-2; TRBD1 matches 7 bases. There are 15 residues in the CDR3. The V gene's germline CDR1 is LGHNA and CDR2 YSLEER. Trimming cost V 1 base and J 6 bases; bases outside gene matches: 8. CDR3 loop: CASSQVHRGIHGYTF. DNA of the CDR3: TGCGCCAGCAGCCAAGTTCACAGGGGTATCCATGGCTACACCTTC.

Turning to this clone: This could be a read error, since a much larger clone is one nucleotide away. The chain's CDR3 is CASSLGQGYEQYF. The CDR3 DNA reads TGTGCCAGCAGTTTAGGGCAGGGCTACGAGCAGTACTTC. The chain combines TRBV12-3 or TRBV12-4 with TRBJ2-7, with a possible D match to TRBD1 (5 bases). Trimming took 1 base from V and 3 from J, leaving 7 bases between them. The CDR3 extends over 13 amino acids.

The CDR3 DNA is TGTGCCAGCGGTAGGATTCAGGGAAACACTGAAGCTTTCTTT. Amino acids: CASGRIQGNTEAFF. V usage is TRBV7-9 and J usage is TRBJ1-1, with D possibly matching TRBD1 (5 bases). This CDR3 has 14 residues. Germline CDR1 and CDR2: SEHNR and FQNEAQ (reference sequence). Trimming shortened V by 8 bases and J by 2 bases, and 15 bases separated the two germline ends. Full variable domain (outside the CDR3, taken from reference TRBV7-9 and TRBJ1-1): DTGVSQNPRHKITKRGQNVTFRCDPISEHNRLYWYRQTLGQGPEFLTYFQNEAQLEKSRLLSDRFSAERPKGSFSTLEIQRTEQGDSAMYLCASGRIQGNTEAFFGQGTRLTVV.

The rearrangement joins TRBV30 to TRBJ2-7, with 10 bases lining up with TRBD1. V lost 5 bases and J lost 10; bases outside the gene matches: 5. Germline-derived CDR1 and CDR2 are GTSNPN and SVGIG (reference sequence). This CDR3 contains 11 residues. This chain's CDR3 is CAWDRGQAQYF. CDR3 coding DNA: TGTGCCTGGGACAGGGGGCAGGCACAGTACTTC.

This clone was picked up one time. J is TRBJ1-5 and V is TRBV29-1; weak D call: TRBD1 (5 bases). The CDR3 has 13 amino acids. V was trimmed by 0 bases and J by 13 bases, leaving 16 bases between them. Germline CDR1 SQVTM, CDR2 ANQGSEA. The CDR3 is CSVEDSNGAAQHF. The CDR3 bases are TGCAGCGTTGAAGATTCTAATGGGGCTGCTCAGCATTTT.

This chain links TRBV19 with TRBJ2-1, with D uncertain. The V gene lost 3 bases and the J gene lost 8 bases, with 14 bases spanning the gap. CDR1 and CDR2 from the germline V gene are LNHDA and SQIVND (reference sequence). This CDR3 is 14 amino acids long. CDR3 DNA sequence: TGTGCCAGTAGTATCGGGTTAGGATGGGATGAGCAGTTCTTC. It yields the protein CASSIGLGWDEQFF.

The rearrangement uses TRBV7-9 and TRBJ1-2; D gene uncertain. The V gene lost 1 base and the J gene lost 0 bases, with 6 bases spanning the gap. Per the germline V gene, CDR1 is SEHNR and CDR2 is FQNEAQ (reference sequence). This CDR3 is built from 14 residues. CDR3 sequence reads: CASSLVAANYGYTF. The CDR3 coding sequence is TGTGCCAGCAGCTTAGTTGCGGCTAACTATGGCTACACCTTC.

The chain recombines TRBV29-1 with TRBJ2-2; weak D call: TRBD1 (6 bases). This CDR3 is built from 12 residues. Trimming removed 4 bases at V and 8 bases at J, with 11 bases between. Germline CDR1 reads SQVTM; CDR2 reads ANQGSEA. CDR3 nucleotides: TGCAGCGTTGGACAGGTGGCGGGGGAGCTGTTTTTT. Translating it yields CSVGQVAGELFF.

J is TRBJ1-2 and V is TRBV7-9; TRBD1 matches at 7 bases. Looked up from germline, CDR1 is SEHNR and CDR2 is FQNEAQ (reference sequence). Trimming took 0 bases from V and 5 from J; bases not matched to a gene: 6. This CDR3 is 15 amino acids long. The CDR3 DNA reads TGTGCCAGCAGCTTAGCGGGGACAGATTCATATGGCTACACCTTC. It encodes CASSLAGTDSYGYTF. Using reference TRBV7-9 and TRBJ1-2 for the parts outside the CDR3, the full variable domain is DTGVSQNPRHKITKRGQNVTFRCDPISEHNRLYWYRQTLGQGPEFLTYFQNEAQLEKSRLLSDRFSAERPKGSFSTLEIQRTEQGDSAMYLCASSLAGTDSYGYTFGSGTRLTVV.

This rearrangement joins TRBV25-1 to TRBJ1-2; D possibly corresponds to TRBD1 (5 bases). In germline, CDR1 is MGHDK, CDR2 SYGVNS. The CDR3 is made up of 14 amino acids. V lost 2 bases to trimming and J lost 3 bases, with 10 bases between them. In DNA form, the CDR3 reads TGTGCCAGCAGTGAAGGGGGGTTTTACTATGGCTACACCTTC. This translates into CASSEGGFYYGYTF.

The chain has TRBV5-1 and TRBJ1-2; D gene uncertain. The CDR3 loop spans 13 amino acids. V lost 2 bases and J 8 bases, leaving 13 bases between the germline ends. The germline V gene encodes CDR1 SGHRS and CDR2 YFSETQ. As DNA, the CDR3 is TGCGCCAGCAGCTTTGTCTTGAGTGAGGGCTACACCTTC. Residues: CASSFVLSEGYTF.

The J gene is TRBJ2-7, the V gene TRBV14, with 8 positions matching TRBD2. There are 16 residues in the CDR3. The ends lost 4 bases at V and 3 bases at J; junction bases unmatched: 11. Germline V gene lookup returns CDR1 SGHDN and CDR2 FVKESK. The CDR3 bases are TGTGCCAGCAGCCCCCGGGGGGCGGGGGGAGACTACGAGCAGTACTTC. Amino acid sequence: CASSPRGAGGDYEQYF.